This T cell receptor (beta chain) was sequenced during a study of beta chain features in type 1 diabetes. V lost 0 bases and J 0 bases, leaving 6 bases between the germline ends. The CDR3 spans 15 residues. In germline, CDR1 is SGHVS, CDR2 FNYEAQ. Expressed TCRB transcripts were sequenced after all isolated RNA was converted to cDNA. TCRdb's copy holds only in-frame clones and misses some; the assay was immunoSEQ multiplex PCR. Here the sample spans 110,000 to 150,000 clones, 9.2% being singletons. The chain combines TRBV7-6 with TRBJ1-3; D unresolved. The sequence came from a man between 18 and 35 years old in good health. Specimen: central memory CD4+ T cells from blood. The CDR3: CASSLAVASGNTIYF. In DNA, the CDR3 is TGTGCCAGCAGCTTAGCGGTGGCCTCTGGAAACACCATATATTTT.